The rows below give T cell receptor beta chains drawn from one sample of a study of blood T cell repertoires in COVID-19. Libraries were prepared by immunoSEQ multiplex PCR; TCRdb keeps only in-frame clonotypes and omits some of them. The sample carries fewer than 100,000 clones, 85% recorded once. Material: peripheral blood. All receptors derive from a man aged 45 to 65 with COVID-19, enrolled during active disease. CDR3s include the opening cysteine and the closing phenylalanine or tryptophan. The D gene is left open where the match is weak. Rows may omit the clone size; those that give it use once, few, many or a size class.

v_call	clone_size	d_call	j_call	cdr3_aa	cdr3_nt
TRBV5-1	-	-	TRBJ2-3	CASSLGLNTDTQYF	TGCGCCAGCAGCTTGGGGCTCAACACAGATACGCAGTATTTT
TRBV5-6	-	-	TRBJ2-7	CASSRSIGGAGSYEQYF	TGTGCCAGCAGCCGCTCTATCGGGGGTGCGGGATCCTACGAGCAGTACTTC
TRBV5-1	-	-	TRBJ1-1	CASSLTRGSEAFF	TGCGCCAGCAGCTTGACCAGGGGTTCTGAAGCTTTCTTT
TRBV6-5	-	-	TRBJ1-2	CASSYSTGTYGYTF	TGTGCCAGCAGTTACTCCACAGGAACATACGGCTACACCTTC
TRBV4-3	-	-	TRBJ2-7	CASSQVSGAGGYEQYF	TGCGCCAGCAGCCAAGTCTCTGGGGCAGGGGGGTACGAGCAGTACTTC
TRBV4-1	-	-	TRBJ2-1	CASSQDFGYNEQFF	TGCGCCAGCAGCCAAGACTTCGGGTACAATGAGCAGTTCTTC
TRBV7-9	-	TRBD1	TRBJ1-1	CASSSGQGGWTEAFF	TGTGCCAGCAGCTCGGGACAGGGAGGATGGACTGAAGCTTTCTTT
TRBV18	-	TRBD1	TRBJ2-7	CASSPGTGSSYEQYF	TGTGCCAGCTCACCTGGGACAGGGAGCTCCTACGAGCAGTACTTC
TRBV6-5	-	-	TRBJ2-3	CASSLPGTDTQYF	TGTGCCAGCAGTCTCCCCGGGACAGATACGCAGTATTTT
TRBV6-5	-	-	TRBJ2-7	CASTLRQVTHEQYF	TGTGCCAGCACTCTAAGACAGGTAACCCACGAGCAGTACTTC
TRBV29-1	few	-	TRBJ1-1	CSVEKAGETEAFF	TGCAGCGTTGAAAAAGCGGGGGAAACTGAAGCTTTCTTT
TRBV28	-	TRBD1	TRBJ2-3	CASRTGGGFTDTQYF	TGTGCCAGCAGGACAGGGGGGGGTTTCACAGATACGCAGTATTTT
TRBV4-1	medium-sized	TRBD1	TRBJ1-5	CASSSRTGGNQPQHF	TGCGCCAGCAGCTCTCGGACAGGGGGGAATCAGCCCCAGCATTTT
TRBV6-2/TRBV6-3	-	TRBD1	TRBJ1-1	CASSDRGGTEAFF	TGTGCCAGCAGCGACAGGGGCGGCACTGAAGCTTTCTTT
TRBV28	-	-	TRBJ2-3	CASSPGVGDITDTQYF	TGTGCCAGCAGCCCGGGGGTGGGAGATATCACAGATACGCAGTATTTT
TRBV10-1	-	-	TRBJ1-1	CARRGGNTEAFF	TGCGCCAGACGAGGGGGGAACACTGAAGCTTTCTTT
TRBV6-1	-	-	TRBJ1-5	CASSEDGGRTAQHF	TGTGCCAGCAGTGAAGACGGGGGGCGGACGGCCCAGCATTTT
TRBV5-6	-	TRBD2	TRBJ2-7	CASSLGLAIYEQYF	TGTGCCAGCAGCCTCGGACTAGCGATTTACGAGCAGTACTTC
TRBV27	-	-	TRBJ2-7	CASRRDSSYEQYF	TGTGCCAGCAGGAGAGACAGCTCCTACGAGCAGTACTTC
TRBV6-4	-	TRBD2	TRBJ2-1	CASSDSSGTGSYNEQFF	TGTGCCAGCAGTGACTCGAGCGGGACTGGCTCCTACAATGAGCAGTTCTTC
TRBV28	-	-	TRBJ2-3	CASSLPGDTQYF	TGTGCCAGCAGTCTCCCCGGAGATACGCAGTATTTT
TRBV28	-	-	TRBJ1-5	CASTRAGFIGQPQHF	TGTGCCAGCACCCGGGCAGGGTTTATAGGTCAGCCCCAGCATTTT
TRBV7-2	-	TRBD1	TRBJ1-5	CASSLEQGRQPQHF	TGTGCCAGCAGCTTAGAACAGGGGCGTCAGCCCCAGCATTTT
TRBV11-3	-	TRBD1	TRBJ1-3	CASSATGAGNTIYF	TGTGCCAGCAGCGCTACAGGGGCTGGAAACACCATATATTTT
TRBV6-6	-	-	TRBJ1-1	CASSPTVTEAFF	TGTGCCAGCAGCCCGACAGTGACTGAAGCTTTCTTT
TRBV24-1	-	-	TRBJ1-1	CATSGQGTQSAEAFF	TGTGCCACCAGTGGGCAGGGGACACAATCCGCTGAAGCTTTCTTT
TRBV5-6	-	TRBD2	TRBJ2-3	CASSFRGTSGTDTQYF	TGTGCCAGCAGCTTCAGAGGGACTAGCGGCACAGATACGCAGTATTTT
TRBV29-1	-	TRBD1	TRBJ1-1	CSVNDRGNEAFF	TGCAGCGTTAACGACAGGGGAAACGAAGCTTTCTTT
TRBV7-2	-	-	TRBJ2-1	CASSPYNEQFF	TGTGCCAGCAGTCCTTACAATGAGCAGTTCTTC
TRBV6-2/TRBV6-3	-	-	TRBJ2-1	CASSYTSTEQFF	TGTGCCAGCAGTTATACCAGTACTGAGCAGTTCTTC
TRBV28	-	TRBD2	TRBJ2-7	CASRLAGGTHYEQYF	TGTGCCAGCAGGTTAGCGGGAGGTACACACTACGAGCAGTACTTC
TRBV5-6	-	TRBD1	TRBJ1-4	CASSWDRDEKLFF	TGTGCCAGCAGCTGGGACAGGGATGAAAAACTGTTTTTT
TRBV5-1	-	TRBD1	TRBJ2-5	CASSLVRDRQETQYF	TGCGCCAGCAGCTTGGTACGGGACAGACAAGAGACCCAGTACTTC
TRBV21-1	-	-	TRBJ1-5	CASAARSDQPQHF	TGTGCCAGCGCGGCCCGGTCGGATCAGCCCCAGCATTTT
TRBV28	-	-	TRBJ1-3	CASTRGMGNTIYF	TGTGCCAGCACCCGGGGGATGGGAAACACCATATATTTT
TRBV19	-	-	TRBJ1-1	CASSTVQETNTEAFF	TGTGCCAGTAGTACGGTACAGGAGACGAACACTGAAGCTTTCTTT
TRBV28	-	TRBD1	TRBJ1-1	CASSSDRGFEAFF	TGTGCCAGCAGTTCCGACAGGGGGTTTGAAGCTTTCTTT
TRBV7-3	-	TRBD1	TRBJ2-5	CASRGPGQWETQYF	TGTGCCAGCAGAGGACCGGGACAGTGGGAGACCCAGTACTTC
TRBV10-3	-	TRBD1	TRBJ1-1	CAISSGTGGVTEAFF	TGTGCCATCAGTTCCGGGACAGGGGGTGTCACTGAAGCTTTCTTT
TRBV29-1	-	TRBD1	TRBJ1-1	CSVELRQGRAFF	TGCAGCGTTGAGTTGCGACAGGGGAGAGCTTTCTTT
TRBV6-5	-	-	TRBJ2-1	CASSYSGGVVNEQFF	TGTGCCAGCAGTTACAGTGGGGGCGTAGTCAATGAGCAGTTCTTC
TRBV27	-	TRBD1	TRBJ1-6	CASSFTSTGVLNSPLHF	TGTGCCAGCAGTTTTACATCGACAGGGGTACTCAATTCACCCCTCCACTTT
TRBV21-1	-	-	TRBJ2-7	CASSTKRSSYEQYF	TGTGCCAGCAGCACTAAAAGGAGCTCCTACGAGCAGTACTTC
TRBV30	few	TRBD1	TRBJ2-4	CAWSDRGRVAKNIQYF	TGTGCCTGGAGTGATAGGGGGCGGGTAGCCAAAAACATTCAGTACTTC
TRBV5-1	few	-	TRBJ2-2	CASRRQVDTGELFF	TGCGCCAGCAGGAGACAGGTAGACACCGGGGAGCTGTTTTTT
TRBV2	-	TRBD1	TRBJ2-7	CASSRDRGNEQYF	TGTGCCAGCAGCCGGGACAGGGGAAACGAGCAGTACTTC
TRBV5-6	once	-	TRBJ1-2	CASSLGHHYGYTF	TGTGCCAGCAGCTTGGGACACCACTATGGCTACACCTTC